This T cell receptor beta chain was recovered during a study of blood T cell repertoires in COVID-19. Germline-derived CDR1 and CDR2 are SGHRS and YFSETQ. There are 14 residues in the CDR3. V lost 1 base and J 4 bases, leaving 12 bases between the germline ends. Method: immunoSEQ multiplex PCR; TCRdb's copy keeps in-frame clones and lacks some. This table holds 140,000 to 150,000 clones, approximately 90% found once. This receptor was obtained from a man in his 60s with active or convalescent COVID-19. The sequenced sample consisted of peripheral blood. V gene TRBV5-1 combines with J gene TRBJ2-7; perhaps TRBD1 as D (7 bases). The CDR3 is CASSLQGGRYEQYF. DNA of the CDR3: TGCGCCAGCAGCTTGCAGGGGGGCCGGTACGAGCAGTACTTC.